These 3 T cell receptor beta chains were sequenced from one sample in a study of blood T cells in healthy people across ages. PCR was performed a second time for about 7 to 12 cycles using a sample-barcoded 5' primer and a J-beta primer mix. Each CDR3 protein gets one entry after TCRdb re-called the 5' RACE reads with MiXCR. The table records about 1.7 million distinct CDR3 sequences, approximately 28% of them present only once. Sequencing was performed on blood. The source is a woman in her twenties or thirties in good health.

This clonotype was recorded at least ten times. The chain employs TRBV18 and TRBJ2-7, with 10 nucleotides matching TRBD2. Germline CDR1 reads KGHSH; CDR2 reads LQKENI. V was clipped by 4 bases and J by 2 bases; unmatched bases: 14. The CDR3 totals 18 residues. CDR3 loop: CASSLPEGLAGAPYEQYF. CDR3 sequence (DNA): TGTGCCAGCTCACTCCCGGAGGGGCTAGCGGGGGCCCCCTACGAGCAGTACTTC.

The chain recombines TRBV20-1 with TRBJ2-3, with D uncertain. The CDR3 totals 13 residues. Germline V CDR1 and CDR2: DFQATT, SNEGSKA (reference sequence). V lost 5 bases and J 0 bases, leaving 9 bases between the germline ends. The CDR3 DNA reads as TGCAGTGCTCCACCCACAAGCACAGATACGCAGTATTTT. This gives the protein CSAPPTSTDTQYF.

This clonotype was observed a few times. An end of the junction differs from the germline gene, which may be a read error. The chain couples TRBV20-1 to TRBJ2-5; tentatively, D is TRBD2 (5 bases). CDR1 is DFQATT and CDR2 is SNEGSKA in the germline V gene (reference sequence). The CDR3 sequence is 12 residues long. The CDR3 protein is CIARFPGETQYF. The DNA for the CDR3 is TGCATTGCTAGATTCCCGGGGGAGACCCAGTACTTC.